The 4 T cell receptor beta chains given below trace back to one sample, sequenced in a study of T cells in Graves' hyperthyroidism and ophthalmopathy. RNA transcripts yielded amplified TCR beta CDR3 regions. Researchers ran a first-round RT-PCR on the TCR CDR3 using the HTBI primer set. TCRdb fed the multiplex PCR reads into MiXCR, producing one record per CDR3 protein. The sample lists about 690,000 distinct CDR3 sequences; around 15% were seen once. Specimen: blood. Source of these receptors: a man between 50 and 59 years old with Graves' hyperthyroidism.

Many counts were recorded for this clonotype. The chain combines TRBV5-6 with TRBJ2-1; D is perhaps TRBD1 or TRBD2 (6 bases each). Germline-derived CDR1 and CDR2 are SGHDT and YYEEEE. The V end lost 0 bases, the J end lost 10 bases, and 17 bases lay between the germline ends. The length of the CDR3 is 15 residues. CDR3 sequence: CASSLEGGRRAEQFF. The CDR3 region has the DNA TGTGCCAGCAGCTTGGAGGGGGGCCGGCGAGCAGAGCAGTTCTTC.

This clonotype was seen ten or more times. The CDR3 loop reads CAWSSFRGRGQPQHF. The DNA of the CDR3 is TGTGCCTGGAGTAGTTTCAGGGGGCGCGGTCAGCCCCAGCATTTT. The V and J genes are TRBV30 and TRBJ1-5, with 8 bases fitting TRBD1. V lost 2 bases to trimming and J lost 6 bases; unmatched junction nucleotides: 9. This CDR3 contains 15 residues. Per germline, CDR1 GTSNPN and CDR2 SVGIG (reference sequence).

This chain links TRBV28 with TRBJ2-4, with D perhaps being TRBD1 or TRBD2 (5 bases each). V lost 8 bases and J 7 bases, leaving 15 bases between the germline ends. This CDR3 region has 13 residues. Germline V gene data show CDR1 as MDHEN and CDR2 as SYDVKM. The CDR3 loop is CASGSGAGNIQYF. The CDR3, as DNA: TGTGCCAGCGGTTCCGGGGCAGGGAACATTCAGTACTTC. Full variable domain (outside the CDR3, taken from reference TRBV28 and TRBJ2-4): DVKVTQSSRYLVKRTGEKVFLECVQDMDHENMFWYRQDPGLGLRLIYFSYDVKMKEKGDIPEGYSVSREKKERFSLILESASTNQTSMYLCASGSGAGNIQYFGAGTRLSVL.

This clonotype was observed many times. This sequence joins TRBV27 and TRBJ1-5; D is unresolved. This CDR3 is 12 amino acids long. The ends were cut back, 3 bases at V and 4 bases at J, with 4 bases in the middle. The germline V gene encodes CDR1 MNHEY and CDR2 SMNVEV (reference sequence). The CDR3 region is CASSFRNQPQHF. CDR3 nucleotides: TGTGCCAGCAGTTTTAGGAATCAGCCCCAGCATTTT.